The clone carrying this T cell receptor (beta chain) was observed at least ten times. Its antigen remains unidentified. The CDR3 totals 13 residues. Germline-derived CDR1 and CDR2 are WNHNN and SYGVQD (reference sequence). The ends lost 6 bases at V and 8 bases at J; junction bases unmatched: 4. The record originates from a study of T-cell reconstitution after alpha-beta-depleted transplantation in children. Using unique molecular identifiers, the investigators prepared the TCRbeta library. MiXCR was run by TCRdb on the PCR reads, yielding one entry per CDR3 protein. The sample has approximately 80,000 distinct CDR3 sequences, 14% seen once. The study's findings and limits: Newly produced T cells mostly accounted for T-cell counts and diversity one year post-transplant. Recipient T cells and thymic progenitors that survived were the source of the high TCRbeta diversity seen at day 60 in some patients. About two months after transplant, alpha-beta T cells reportedly came from several hundred expanded graft clones.

The material sequenced was PBMCs, mostly from graft donor cells, taken 180 days after TCRalphabeta/CD19-depleted stem cell transplant. This clonotype was obtained from a male patient between 2 and 15 years old who had a stem cell transplant for acute lymphoblastic leukemia, so the T cells may come from the graft donor. The chain has TRBV10-1 and TRBJ2-1; the match to TRBD1 covers 10 bases. In DNA, the CDR3 is TGCGCCAGCAGGGGACAGGGGAGGGATGAGCAGTTCTTC. Translating it yields CASRGQGRDEQFF.